These T cell receptor beta chains were read from a single sample in a study of shared clonotypes between healthy human individuals. Clones were read by immunoSEQ multiplex PCR, and TCRdb kept only the in-frame ones, dropping some. The table has millions of clones, more than 80% seen once; the top ten hold roughly 0.14%. The sequenced sample consisted of naive CD4+ T cells sorted from blood. The receptors here all came from a man between 18 and 29 years old in good health. Both conserved end residues are part of each CDR3. The D gene is left open where the match is weak. Clone size is shown for a subset of rows, as once, few, many or a class of expanded clone.

cdr3_nt	cdr3_aa	v_call	j_call	clone_size	d_call
TGCGCCAGCAGCCCGCGTGCAGGGGATGGCTACACCTTC	CASSPRAGDGYTF	TRBV4-1	TRBJ1-2	NA	NA
TGTGCCAGCTCACCATCCCCCCCCAGTCCAACCGGGGAGCTGTTTTTT	CASSPSPPSPTGELFF	TRBV18	TRBJ2-2	NA	NA
TGTGCCAGCAGTTACGACAGCAAAAACATTCAGTACTTC	CASSYDSKNIQYF	TRBV6-6	TRBJ2-4	NA	NA
TGTGCCTGGAGTGTAGGACAGGGGGTTAATCAGCCCCAGCATTTT	CAWSVGQGVNQPQHF	TRBV30	TRBJ1-5	NA	TRBD1
TGTGCCATCAGTGAGGATAGGGGGATCAGCCACACCATATATTTT	CAISEDRGISHTIYF	TRBV10-3	TRBJ1-3	NA	NA
TGTGCCAGTAGTATCGGGACAGGGGGGCCAGATACGCAGTATTTT	CASSIGTGGPDTQYF	TRBV19	TRBJ2-3	once	TRBD1
TGTGCCTGGAGTTCTACGGGGGTCATTAATTCACCCCTCCACTTT	CAWSSTGVINSPLHF	TRBV30	TRBJ1-6	NA	NA
TGTGCCAGCATTTGGGACGTTGGGAACACTGAAGCTTTCTTT	CASIWDVGNTEAFF	TRBV2	TRBJ1-1	NA	NA
TGTGCCAGCAGCTTAGTTGAGCGGGGGCACCCCCAGTACTTC	CASSLVERGHPQYF	TRBV11-2	TRBJ2-5	NA	TRBD2
TGTGCCACCAGCAGAGCTCCGCAAGAGACCCAGTACTTC	CATSRAPQETQYF	TRBV15	TRBJ2-5	NA	NA
TGTGCCAGCAGCGCGCGATACGGGGAGCTGTTTTTT	CASSARYGELFF	TRBV9	TRBJ2-2	NA	NA
TGTGCCAGCAGTCGTCAGGATTACTATGGCTACACCTTC	CASSRQDYYGYTF	TRBV6-5	TRBJ1-2	NA	NA
TGTGCCAGCAGTTCTTTCGGAAACACCATATATTTT	CASSSFGNTIYF	TRBV6-5	TRBJ1-3	once	NA
TGTGCCAGCACCCGACTTGAGTCGGACAATGAGCAGTTCTTC	CASTRLESDNEQFF	TRBV6-5	TRBJ2-1	NA	NA
TGTGCCAGCAGCTTAAGCGGGAGTACCGCCCATGAGCAGTTCTTC	CASSLSGSTAHEQFF	TRBV11-2	TRBJ2-1	NA	TRBD2
TGTGCCAGCAGTGCCGCGGGATCACCCCTCCACTTT	CASSAAGSPLHF	TRBV6-6	TRBJ1-6	NA	NA
TGTGCCAGCAGTTTAACAGACATTACTGAAGCTTTCTTT	CASSLTDITEAFF	TRBV27	TRBJ1-1	NA	NA
TGTGCCAGCAGCATCCTTGCGGTGGGGAACACTGAAGCTTTCTTT	CASSILAVGNTEAFF	TRBV7-2	TRBJ1-1	NA	NA
TGTGCCAGTACTCGGACAGGAGCCTCCTACGAGCAGTACTTC	CASTRTGASYEQYF	TRBV19	TRBJ2-7	NA	TRBD1
TGTGCCAGCAGCAATACAGGGGGACCTGAAGCTTTCTTT	CASSNTGGPEAFF	TRBV2	TRBJ1-1	NA	TRBD1
TGTGCCAGTAAGACAGGGATGGGATACGAGCAGTACTTC	CASKTGMGYEQYF	TRBV19	TRBJ2-7	NA	TRBD1
TGTGCCGCAAAAGGGGCTGACGGGCTCAATTCACCCCTCCACTTT	CAAKGADGLNSPLHF	TRBV6-1	TRBJ1-6	NA	NA
TGTGCCAGCATCTTGGACAGGGGCACTGAAGCTTTCTTT	CASILDRGTEAFF	TRBV28	TRBJ1-1	NA	TRBD1
TGTGCCAGCAGCCACCCCACATCTAGCGGGAGTTTCACAGATACGCAGTATTTT	CASSHPTSSGSFTDTQYF	TRBV7-8	TRBJ2-3	NA	TRBD2
TGTGCCAGTAGTATCGGTCTAGCGGGATCCTACGAGCAGTACTTC	CASSIGLAGSYEQYF	TRBV19	TRBJ2-7	NA	TRBD2
TGTGCCAGTAGTAAGGCGGGAAGCACCGGGGAGCTGTTTTTT	CASSKAGSTGELFF	TRBV19	TRBJ2-2	NA	NA
TGTGCCAGCAGCCTCAACCCGGGGACCACCTACGAGCAGTACTTC	CASSLNPGTTYEQYF	TRBV9	TRBJ2-7	NA	NA
TGTGCCAGCAGTTACGCGTTTGGGGACACTGAAGCTTTCTTT	CASSYAFGDTEAFF	TRBV6-5	TRBJ1-1	NA	NA
TGTGCCAGCAGCTTATCGGGGAGGGCCTTGGGCGAGCAGTACTTC	CASSLSGRALGEQYF	TRBV7-2	TRBJ2-7	NA	TRBD2
TGTGCCAGCAGGAAACGGGGCCGACAGGGAGGCTACACCTTC	CASRKRGRQGGYTF	TRBV28	TRBJ1-2	few	TRBD1
TGTGCCAGCACCCGGGACTTTCCCTCTGTTGGGGAGCTGTTTTTT	CASTRDFPSVGELFF	TRBV11-2	TRBJ2-2	NA	NA
TGTGCCAGCAGCAGGGGCAACCCCTACGAGCAGTACTTC	CASSRGNPYEQYF	TRBV6-5	TRBJ2-7	NA	NA
TGTGCCAGCAGCCCCAGGACAGGGGATGGCTACACCTTC	CASSPRTGDGYTF	TRBV6-5	TRBJ1-2	NA	TRBD1
TGCGCCGGAATCCAGGGCTACGAGCAGTACTTC	CAGIQGYEQYF	TRBV23-1	TRBJ2-7	NA	NA
TGTGCCAGCACCCAAGCGGGAGGGTCCTACAATGAGCAGTTCTTC	CASTQAGGSYNEQFF	TRBV6-5	TRBJ2-1	NA	TRBD2
TGTGCCAGTGCCCCCACTAGCCTGGCGAATTCACCTCTCCACTTT	CASAPTSLANSPLHF	TRBV27	TRBJ1-6	NA	NA
TGTGCCAGCAGCAGATTCTCTGGAAACACCATATATTTT	CASSRFSGNTIYF	TRBV27	TRBJ1-3	NA	NA
TGTGCCAGCAGTGAAGAGGGTCGGGACTCCTACGAGCAGTACTTC	CASSEEGRDSYEQYF	TRBV25-1	TRBJ2-7	NA	NA